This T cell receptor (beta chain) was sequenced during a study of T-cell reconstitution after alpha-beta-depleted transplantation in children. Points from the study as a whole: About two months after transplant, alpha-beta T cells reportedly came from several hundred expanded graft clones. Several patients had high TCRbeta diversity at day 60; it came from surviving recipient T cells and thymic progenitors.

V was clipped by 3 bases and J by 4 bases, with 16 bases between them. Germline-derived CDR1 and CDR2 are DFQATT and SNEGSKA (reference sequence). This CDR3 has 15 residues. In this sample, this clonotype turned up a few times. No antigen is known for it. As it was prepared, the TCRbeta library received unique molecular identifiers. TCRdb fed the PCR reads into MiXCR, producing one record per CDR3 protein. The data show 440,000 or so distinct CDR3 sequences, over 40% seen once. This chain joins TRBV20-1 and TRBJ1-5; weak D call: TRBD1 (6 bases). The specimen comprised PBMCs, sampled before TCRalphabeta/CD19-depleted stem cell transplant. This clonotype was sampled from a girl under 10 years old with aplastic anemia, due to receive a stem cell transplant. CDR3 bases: TGCAGTGCTAGCCGCCCTCGGACAGCTAATCAGCCCCAGCATTTT. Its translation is CSASRPRTANQPQHF.